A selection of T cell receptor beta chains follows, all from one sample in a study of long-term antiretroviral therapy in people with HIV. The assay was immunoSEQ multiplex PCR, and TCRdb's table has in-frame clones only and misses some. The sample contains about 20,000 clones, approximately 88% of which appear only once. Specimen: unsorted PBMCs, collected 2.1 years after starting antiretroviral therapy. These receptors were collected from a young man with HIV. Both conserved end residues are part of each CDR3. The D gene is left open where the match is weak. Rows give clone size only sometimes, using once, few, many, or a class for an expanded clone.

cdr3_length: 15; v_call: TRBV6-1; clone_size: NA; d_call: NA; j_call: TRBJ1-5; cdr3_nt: TGTGCCAGCAGACCACAGGGATTTCCCAATCAGCCCCAGCATTTT; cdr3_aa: CASRPQGFPNQPQHF
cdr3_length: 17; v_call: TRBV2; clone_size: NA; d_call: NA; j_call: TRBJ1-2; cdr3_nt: TGTGCCAGCAGTGGCCGGGCAGGGGATGGTTGGCACTATGGCTACACCTTC; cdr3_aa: CASSGRAGDGWHYGYTF
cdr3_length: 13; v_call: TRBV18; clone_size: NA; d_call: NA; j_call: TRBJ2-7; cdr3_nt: TGTGCCAGCTCCGGGGACGCCACCTACGAGCAGTACTTC; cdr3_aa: CASSGDATYEQYF
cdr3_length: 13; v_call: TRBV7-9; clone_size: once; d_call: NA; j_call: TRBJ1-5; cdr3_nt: TGTGCCAGCAGCTGGGGGACCGATCAGCCCCAGCATTTT; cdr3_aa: CASSWGTDQPQHF
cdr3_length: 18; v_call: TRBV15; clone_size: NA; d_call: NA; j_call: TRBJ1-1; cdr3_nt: TGTGCCACCAGCAGAGGGCCCCCGGCAACCACTATGCGGACTGAAGCTTTCTTT; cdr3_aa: CATSRGPPATTMRTEAFF
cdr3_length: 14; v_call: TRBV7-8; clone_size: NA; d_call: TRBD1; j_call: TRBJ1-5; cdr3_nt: TGTGCCAGCAGCCCGGGACAGGGGGCTCAGCCCCAGCATTTT; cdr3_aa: CASSPGQGAQPQHF
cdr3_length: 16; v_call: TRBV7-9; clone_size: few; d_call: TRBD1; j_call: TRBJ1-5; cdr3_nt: TGTGCCAGCAGCCCGGGACAGTTTGGCCCTGATCAGCCCCAGCATTTT; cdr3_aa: CASSPGQFGPDQPQHF
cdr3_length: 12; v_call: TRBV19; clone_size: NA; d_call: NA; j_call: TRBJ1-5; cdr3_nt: TGTGCCAGTAATCCAAGAAATCAGCCCCAGCATTTT; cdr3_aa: CASNPRNQPQHF
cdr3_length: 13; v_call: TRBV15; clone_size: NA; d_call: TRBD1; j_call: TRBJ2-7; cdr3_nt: TGTGCCACCAGTGTGGACAGGGTAAACGAGCAGTACTTC; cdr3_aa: CATSVDRVNEQYF
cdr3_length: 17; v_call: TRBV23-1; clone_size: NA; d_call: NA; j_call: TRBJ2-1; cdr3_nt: TGCGCCAGCAGTCATGCCCCCTTTATGGGAGAAGTTTGGGAGCAGTTCTTC; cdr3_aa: CASSHAPFMGEVWEQFF
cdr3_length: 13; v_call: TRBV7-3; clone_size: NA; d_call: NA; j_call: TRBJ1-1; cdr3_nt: TGTGCCAGCAGCTTATCCAGATCCACTGAAGCTTTCTTT; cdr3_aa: CASSLSRSTEAFF
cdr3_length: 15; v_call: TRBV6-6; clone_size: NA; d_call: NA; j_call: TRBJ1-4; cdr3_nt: TGTGCCAGCAGTTACGATGGGGCCGCGGATGAAAAACTGTTTTTT; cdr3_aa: CASSYDGAADEKLFF
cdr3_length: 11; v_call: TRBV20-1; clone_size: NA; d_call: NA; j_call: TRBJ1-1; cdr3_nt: TGCAGTGCCACTCTTGGGGGTGAAGCTTTCTTT; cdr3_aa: CSATLGGEAFF
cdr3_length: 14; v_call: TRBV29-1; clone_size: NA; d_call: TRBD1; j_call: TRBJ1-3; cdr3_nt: TGCAGCGTAGCTGCCGGGACAGTAGGAACCACCATATATTTT; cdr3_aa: CSVAAGTVGTTIYF
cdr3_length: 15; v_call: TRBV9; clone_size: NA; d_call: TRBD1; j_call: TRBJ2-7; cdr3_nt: TGTGCCAGCAGCGTAGAGGCAGGGGGCTCCTACGAGCAGTACTTC; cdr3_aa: CASSVEAGGSYEQYF
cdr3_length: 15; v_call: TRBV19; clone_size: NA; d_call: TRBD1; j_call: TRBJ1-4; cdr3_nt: TGTGCCAGTAGTATAGAGGACAGGGTTGGTGAAAAACTGTTTTTT; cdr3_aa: CASSIEDRVGEKLFF
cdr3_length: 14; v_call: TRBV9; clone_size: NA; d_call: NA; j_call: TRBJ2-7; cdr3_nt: TGTGCCAGCAGCCCCGGACTATCTGGCTACGAGCAGTACTTC; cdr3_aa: CASSPGLSGYEQYF
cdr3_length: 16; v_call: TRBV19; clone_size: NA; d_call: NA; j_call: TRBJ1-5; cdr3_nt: TGTGCCAGTAGTGCCCGGACAGAGTATAGCAATCAGCCCCAGCATTTT; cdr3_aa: CASSARTEYSNQPQHF
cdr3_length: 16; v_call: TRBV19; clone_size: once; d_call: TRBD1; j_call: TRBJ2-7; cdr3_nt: TGTGCCAGTAGTTCTTTCCTCGGACAGGGAAACTACGAGCAGTACTTC; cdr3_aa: CASSSFLGQGNYEQYF
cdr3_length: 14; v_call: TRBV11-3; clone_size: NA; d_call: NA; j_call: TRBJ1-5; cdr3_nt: TGTGCCAGCAGCTCGACAGGTTTGAGGCAGCCCCAGCATTTT; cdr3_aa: CASSSTGLRQPQHF
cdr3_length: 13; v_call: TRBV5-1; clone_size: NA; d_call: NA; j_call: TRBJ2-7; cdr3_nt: TGCGCCAGCAGCTTTTCAGGGTTGAGCGAGCAGTACTTC; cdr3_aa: CASSFSGLSEQYF
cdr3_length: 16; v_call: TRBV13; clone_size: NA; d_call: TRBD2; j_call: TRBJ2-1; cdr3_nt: TGTGCCAGCAGCAACGCCGGGACTAGCGGGGCCAATGAGCAGTTCTTC; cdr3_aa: CASSNAGTSGANEQFF
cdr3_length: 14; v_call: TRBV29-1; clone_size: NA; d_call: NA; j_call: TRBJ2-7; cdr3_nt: TGCAGCGTTGTGTCGAGGGGCGAGACCTACGAGCAGTACTTC; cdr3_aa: CSVVSRGETYEQYF
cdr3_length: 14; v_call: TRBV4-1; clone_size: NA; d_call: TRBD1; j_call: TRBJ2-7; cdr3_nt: TGCGCCAGCAGCCCGGACAGGGAGGACTACGAGCAGTACTTC; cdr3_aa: CASSPDREDYEQYF
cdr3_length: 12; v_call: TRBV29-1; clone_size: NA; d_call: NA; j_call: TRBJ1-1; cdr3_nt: TGCAGCGTTGTAAGTCGGGGAACTGAAGCTTTCTTT; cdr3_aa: CSVVSRGTEAFF
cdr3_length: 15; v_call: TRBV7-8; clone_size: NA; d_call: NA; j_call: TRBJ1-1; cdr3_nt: TGTGCCAGCAGCTATCGGGACGGTTTGAACACTGAAGCTTTCTTT; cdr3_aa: CASSYRDGLNTEAFF
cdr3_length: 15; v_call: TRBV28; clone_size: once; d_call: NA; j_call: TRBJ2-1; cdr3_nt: TGTGCCAGCAGGAGTCTTAATAGCGGACTAAATGAGCAGTTCTTC; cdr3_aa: CASRSLNSGLNEQFF
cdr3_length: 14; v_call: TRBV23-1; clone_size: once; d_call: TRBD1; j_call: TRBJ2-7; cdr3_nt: TGCGCCAGCGGACGACGACAGGGGCCCTACGAGCAGTACTTC; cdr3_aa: CASGRRQGPYEQYF
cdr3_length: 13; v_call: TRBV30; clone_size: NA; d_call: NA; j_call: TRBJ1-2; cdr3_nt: TGTGCCTGGAGTGTACTAGGGAACTATGGCTACACCTTC; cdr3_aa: CAWSVLGNYGYTF
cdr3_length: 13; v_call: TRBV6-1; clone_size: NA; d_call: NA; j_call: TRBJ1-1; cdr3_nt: TGTGCCAGCAGGGGGGTCTTGAACACTGAAGCTTTCTTT; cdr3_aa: CASRGVLNTEAFF